This T cell receptor beta chain is drawn from a study of beta chain features in type 1 diabetes. Germline CDR1 is LNHDA and CDR2 is SQIVND (reference sequence). V lost 4 bases to trimming and J lost 6 bases; unmatched junction nucleotides: 6. The CDR3 has 15 amino acids. Sequencing targeted expressed TCRB transcripts, as all isolated RNA had been reverse transcribed. Measured with immunoSEQ multiplex PCR; TCRdb has only the in-frame clones, and not every one. The sample shows under 950,000 clones, about 17% of them seen only once. Sequenced input: naive CD4+ T cells from blood. This rearrangement joins TRBV19 to TRBJ1-5, with 10 bases matching TRBD1. The TCR originated in a woman between 18 and 30 years old in good health. CDR3 nucleotide sequence: TGTGCCAGTAGTAGGGGACAGGGGACAGCTCAGCCCCAGCATTTT. It encodes CASSRGQGTAQPQHF.